The 10 T cell receptor beta chains in this list originate from one sample, sequenced in a study of T-cell reconstitution after alpha-beta-depleted transplantation in children. Unique molecular identifiers featured in how the TCRbeta library was prepared. A single record per CDR3 protein comes from TCRdb applying MiXCR to the PCR reads. The data contain around 680,000 distinct CDR3 sequences, around 17% of them singletons. The sequenced sample was PBMCs from the stem cell graft donor, obtained from the stem cell graft. The receptors come from a human donor who donated a stem cell graft to a child with acute myeloid leukemia.

At least ten counts were recorded for this clonotype. The genes are TRBV20-1 and TRBJ1-2, with 7 bases aligning to TRBD1. V shed 6 bases and J 2 bases; nucleotides not matched to a gene: 3. CDR3 length equals 12 residues. Germline CDR1 reads DFQATT; CDR2 reads SNEGSKA (reference sequence). CDR3 residues: CSAKTGNYGYTF. In DNA form, the CDR3 reads TGCAGTGCCAAGACAGGGAACTATGGCTACACCTTC.

Note on this clonotype: One junction end does not reproduce the germline sequence, and a read error may be involved. V and J are TRBV20-1 and TRBJ2-3, with 16 bases identical to TRBD2. CDR1 and CDR2 from the germline V gene are DFQATT and SNEGSKA (reference sequence). This CDR3 is built from 17 residues. Written as DNA, the CDR3 is TGCTGTGCTGTGCTCGGGACTAGCGGGGGGGCCTTAGATACGCAGTATTTT. This translates into CCAVLGTSGGALDTQYF.

The rearrangement links TRBV4-3 to TRBJ2-1; 11 nucleotides align to TRBD2. The CDR3 runs 20 residues. The V gene's germline CDR1 is LGHNA and CDR2 YSLEER. V shed 0 bases, J shed 4 bases, and the junction held 14 bases outside the gene matches. The CDR3 DNA follows: TGCGCCAGCAGCCAAGACCATTCACCGGTAGCGGGGGGGATGTACAATGAGCAGTTCTTC. It specifies CASSQDHSPVAGGMYNEQFF.

This chain uses TRBV7-2 with TRBJ2-1; 15 nucleotides agree with TRBD2. The CDR3 sequence is 16 residues long. The trim removed 6 bases at V and 7 bases at J, leaving 7 bases unmatched. Germline loops: CDR1 SGHTA, CDR2 FQGNSA. The CDR3 here is CASSNYGTSGGNEQFF. Here the CDR3 DNA reads TGTGCCAGCAGTAACTATGGGACTAGCGGGGGGAATGAGCAGTTCTTC. Full variable domain (outside the CDR3, taken from reference TRBV7-2 and TRBJ2-1): GAGVSQSPSNKVTEKGKDVELRCDPISGHTALYWYRQSLGQGLEFLIYFQGNSAPDKSGLPSDRFSAERTGGSVSTLTIQRTQQEDSAVYLCASSNYGTSGGNEQFFGPGTRLTVL.

This clonotype appeared many times. The rearrangement links TRBV20-1 to TRBJ2-2; unclear D gene. Germline CDR1 DFQATT, CDR2 SNEGSKA (reference sequence). The V end was cut by 1 base, the J end by 7 bases, with 7 bases between. This CDR3 spans 12 amino acids. The CDR3 is CSARGFGGELFF. The CDR3 DNA reads TGCAGTGCTAGAGGGTTTGGCGGGGAGCTGTTTTTT.

In regard to this clonotype: A much larger clone sits a single nucleotide away, making a read error possible. The CDR3 DNA is TGTGCCAGCAGTTACTCCGAAGAGACCCGGTACTTC. Translation gives CASSYSEETRYF. V gene TRBV6-6 combines with J gene TRBJ2-5, with unresolved D. CDR3 length equals 12 residues. The germline V gene has CDR1 MNHNY and CDR2 SVGAGI (reference sequence).

At least ten counts were recorded for this clonotype. The V call is TRBV5-5, the J call TRBJ1-5, with 9 bases lining up with TRBD1. V lost 2 bases, J lost 4 bases, and 4 bases stayed unmatched. Germline-derived CDR1 and CDR2 are SGHKS and YYEKEE (reference sequence). The CDR3 is made up of 15 amino acids. The CDR3 loop reads CASSFTGGRNQPQHF. The CDR3 nucleotides are TGTGCCAGCAGCTTCACAGGGGGCCGTAATCAGCCCCAGCATTTT.

This clonotype has a handful of counts. The genes are TRBV5-1 and TRBJ1-1; possibly TRBD1 for D (5 bases). This CDR3 contains 15 residues. V gave up 0 bases and J gave up 4 bases, with 13 bases separating them. Germline V gene data show CDR1 as SGHRS and CDR2 as YFSETQ. CDR3 in amino acids: CASSLGEEGRTEAFF. Here the CDR3 DNA reads TGCGCCAGCAGCTTGGGGGAGGAGGGGCGCACTGAAGCTTTCTTT.

This clonotype was seen more than once but under ten times. V gene TRBV11-2 combines with J gene TRBJ1-6; D is unclear. V was pared by 5 bases and J by 7 bases, with 6 bases between. From germline, CDR1 is SGHAT and CDR2 FQNNGV. The CDR3 loop spans 12 amino acids. The CDR3 DNA reads as TGTGCCAGCAGCCTTCAGAATTCACCCCTCCACTTT. Translation: CASSLQNSPLHF.

The V gene is TRBV7-9, the J gene TRBJ2-1, with 10 bases that match TRBD2. CDR1 is SEHNR and CDR2 is FQNEAQ in the germline V gene (reference sequence). V trimming: 3 bases; J trimming: 0 bases; junction bases outside the gene matches: 2. This CDR3 is 16 amino acids long. This chain's CDR3 is CASSFSGGLSYNEQFF. Written as DNA, the CDR3 is TGTGCCAGCAGCTTTAGCGGGGGGCTCTCCTACAATGAGCAGTTCTTC.